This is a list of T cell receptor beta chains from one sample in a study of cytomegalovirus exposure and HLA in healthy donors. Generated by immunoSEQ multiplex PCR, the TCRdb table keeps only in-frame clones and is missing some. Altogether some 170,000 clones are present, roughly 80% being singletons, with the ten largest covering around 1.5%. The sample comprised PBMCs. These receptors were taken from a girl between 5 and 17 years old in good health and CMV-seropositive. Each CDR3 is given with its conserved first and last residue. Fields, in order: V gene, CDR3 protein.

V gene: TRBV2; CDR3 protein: CASNRQGRYEKLFF
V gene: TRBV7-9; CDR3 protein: CSSSIGGPTQETQYF
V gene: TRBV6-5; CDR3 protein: CASSHRENTEAFF
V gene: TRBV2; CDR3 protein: CASRPGLAGGSGANVLTF
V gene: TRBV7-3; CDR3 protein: CASSLRSESYNEQFF
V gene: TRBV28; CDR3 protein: CASSRWGPYEQYF
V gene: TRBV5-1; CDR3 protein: CASSWDSEETQYF
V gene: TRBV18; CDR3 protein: CASSQGGDRPQHF
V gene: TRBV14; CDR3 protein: CASSHLLGGAHDLSFTEAFF
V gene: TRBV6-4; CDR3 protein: CASSQSGLSSYNEQFF
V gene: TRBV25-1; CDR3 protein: CASSDGQGLAVSYEQYF
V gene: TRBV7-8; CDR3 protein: CASSASPESLAGGPEFFNEQFF
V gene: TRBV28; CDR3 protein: CASSLGGTLVYEQYF
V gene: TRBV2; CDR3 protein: CASRPRVPTGELFF
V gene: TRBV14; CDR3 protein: CASSQETVTGELFF
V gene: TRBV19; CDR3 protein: CASSSARDTEAFF
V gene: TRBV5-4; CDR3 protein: CASSLGAGQGNYGYTF
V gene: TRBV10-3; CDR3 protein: CAISKDGGRGTEAFF
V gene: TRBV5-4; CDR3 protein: CASSSRVAGGYGYTF
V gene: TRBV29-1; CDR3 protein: CSVELRDMNTEAFF
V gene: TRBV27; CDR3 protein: CASSPSRGNTEAFF
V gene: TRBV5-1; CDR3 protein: CASSLLGGFNYEQYF
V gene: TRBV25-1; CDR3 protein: CASSEGGIGSYEQYF
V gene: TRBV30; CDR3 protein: CAWSTNSGTEQFF
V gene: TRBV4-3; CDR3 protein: CASSQVAGGSYNEQFF
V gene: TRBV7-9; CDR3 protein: CASSLVGTRWLEAFF
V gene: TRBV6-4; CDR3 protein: CASSASGGAQETQYF
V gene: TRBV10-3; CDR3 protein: CAISDPGRVGETQYF
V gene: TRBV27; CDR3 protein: CASRYRGRGTEAFF
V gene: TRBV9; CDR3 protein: CASSVAAGGAGGYEQYF
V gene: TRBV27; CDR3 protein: CASSPLQGNQYF
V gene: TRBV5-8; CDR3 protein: CASSFPGGLSGNTIYF
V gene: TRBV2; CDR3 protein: CASSGRGLAGELFF
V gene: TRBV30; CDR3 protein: CAWSAGGVGEQYF
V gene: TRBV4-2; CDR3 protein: CASSPGTGVHIQETQYF
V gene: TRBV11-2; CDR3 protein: CASSLDKTGGTGELFF
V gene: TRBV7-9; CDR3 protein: CASSSVRLGGTEAFF
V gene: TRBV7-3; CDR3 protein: CASSLLGGQGETQYF
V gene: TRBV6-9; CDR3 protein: CASSYSNPGVRFTYEQYF
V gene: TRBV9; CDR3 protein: CASSPDSGANVLTF
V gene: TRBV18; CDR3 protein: CASSPLQTDNEQFF
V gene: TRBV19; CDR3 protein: CASSLGLHTDTQYF
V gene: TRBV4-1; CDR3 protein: CASSQDPNRGGTLNTEAFF
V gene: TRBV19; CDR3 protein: CASSFGQDNQPQHF
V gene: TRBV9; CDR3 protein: CASSEPGLNTEAFF
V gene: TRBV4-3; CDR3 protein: CASSQWAGQEQYF
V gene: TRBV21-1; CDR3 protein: CASRDPEYRGEETQYF